These T cell receptor beta chains were read from a single sample in a study of T cell responses to AZD1222 COVID-19 vaccine. The table came from immunoSEQ multiplex PCR; TCRdb's copy has only in-frame clones and leaves some out. The profile covers fewer than 150,000 clones, with approximately 89% appearing a single time and approximately 4.8% taken by the ten largest. Specimen: peripheral blood, collected on day 0 of AZD1222 vaccination. The receptors were gathered from an adult in good health. Each CDR3 is given with its conserved first and last residue. D genes are given only for firm matches. The size field is filled for only some rows; it gives once, few, many or a size class.

j_call	cdr3_length	v_call	d_call	clone_size	cdr3_nt	cdr3_aa
TRBJ1-4	12	TRBV2	.	few	TGTGCCAGCAGTGAAGCTCAGGATAAACTGTTTTTT	CASSEAQDKLFF
TRBJ1-3	13	TRBV12-3/TRBV12-4	.	.	TGTGCCAGCAGTTCAAGCTCTGGAAACACCATATATTTT	CASSSSSGNTIYF
TRBJ2-5	16	TRBV7-2	TRBD2	.	TGTGCCAGCAGCCGGGGACTAGCGGGAGCTCTGGGGACCCAGTACTTC	CASSRGLAGALGTQYF
TRBJ1-4	15	TRBV19	.	.	TGTGCCAGTAGTTCTTCGACGGCCCAGGGGGAAAAACTGTTTTTT	CASSSSTAQGEKLFF
TRBJ2-5	13	TRBV3-1/TRBV3-2	.	.	TGTGCCAGCAGCCCTTCCCTTACGGAGACCCAGTACTTC	CASSPSLTETQYF
TRBJ1-6	17	TRBV18	.	once	TGTGCCAGCTCACCAGAGGGCCTCGGCTCCTATAATTCACCCCTCCACTTT	CASSPEGLGSYNSPLHF
TRBJ1-4	14	TRBV7-2	.	.	TGTGCCAGCAGCATCTACTCAACTAATGAAAAACTGTTTTTT	CASSIYSTNEKLFF
TRBJ2-2	16	TRBV18	.	.	TGTGCCAGCTCACCCCGAAGGGGCAGTGACACCGGGGAGCTGTTTTTT	CASSPRRGSDTGELFF
TRBJ2-7	15	TRBV19	TRBD1	.	TGTGCCAGTAGTTTTCCGGGACAGGGCCGCTACGAGCAGTACTTC	CASSFPGQGRYEQYF
TRBJ1-1	12	TRBV29-1	.	.	TGCAGCGTTGGCACACTGAACACTGAAGCTTTCTTT	CSVGTLNTEAFF
TRBJ2-7	16	TRBV2	TRBD2	.	TGTGCCAGCAGTAGAACCGGGACTAGCGGCACCTACGAGCAGTACTTC	CASSRTGTSGTYEQYF
TRBJ1-4	15	TRBV7-2	.	.	TGTGCCAGCAGCTTAATACAGATACAGGGTGAAAAACTGTTTTTT	CASSLIQIQGEKLFF
TRBJ2-1	16	TRBV27	TRBD2	few	TGTGCCAGCAGTCCCCACCCCAAGCGGGAGAACGATGAGCAGTTCTTC	CASSPHPKRENDEQFF
TRBJ2-1	17	TRBV11-2	TRBD1	.	TGTGCCAGCAGCTTAGACAGCCGGGACAGATACTACAATGAGCAGTTCTTC	CASSLDSRDRYYNEQFF
TRBJ2-3	11	TRBV25-1	.	.	TGTGCCAGCCGGACTGCCGATACGCAGTATTTT	CASRTADTQYF
TRBJ1-5	14	TRBV7-2	.	.	TGTGCCAGCAGCTTATCACAGGCCAATCAGCCCCAGCATTTT	CASSLSQANQPQHF
TRBJ1-1	13	TRBV6-5	.	.	TGTGCCAGCAGTATCCAATCCGCGACTGAAGCTTTCTTT	CASSIQSATEAFF